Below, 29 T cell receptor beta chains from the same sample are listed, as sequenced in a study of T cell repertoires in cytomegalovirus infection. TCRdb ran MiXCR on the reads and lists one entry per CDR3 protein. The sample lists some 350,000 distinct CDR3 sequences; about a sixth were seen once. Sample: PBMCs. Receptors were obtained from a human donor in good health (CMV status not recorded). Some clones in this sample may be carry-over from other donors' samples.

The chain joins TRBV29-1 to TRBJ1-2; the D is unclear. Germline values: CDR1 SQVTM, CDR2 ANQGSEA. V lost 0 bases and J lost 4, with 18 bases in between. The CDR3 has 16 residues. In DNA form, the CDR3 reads TGCAGCGTTGAAGATTCGGGTAAAGGAGTAAGCTATGGCTACACCTTC. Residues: CSVEDSGKGVSYGYTF. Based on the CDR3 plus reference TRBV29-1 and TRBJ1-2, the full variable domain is SAVISQKPSRDICQRGTSLTIQCQVDSQVTMMFWYRQQPGQSLTLIATANQGSEATYESGFVIDKFPISRPNLTFSTLTVSNMSPEDSSIYLCSVEDSGKGVSYGYTFGSGTRLTVV.

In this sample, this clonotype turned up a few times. The DNA of the CDR3 is TGTGCCAGCAGCTTAGGCAGGGACAGATCCCAGTACTTC. Amino acids: CASSLGRDRSQYF. The chain links TRBV7-2 to TRBJ2-4, with 7 nucleotides matching TRBD1. The CDR3 runs 13 residues. V gave up 1 base and J gave up 13 bases; unmatched junction bases: 7. From germline, CDR1 is SGHTA and CDR2 FQGNSA.

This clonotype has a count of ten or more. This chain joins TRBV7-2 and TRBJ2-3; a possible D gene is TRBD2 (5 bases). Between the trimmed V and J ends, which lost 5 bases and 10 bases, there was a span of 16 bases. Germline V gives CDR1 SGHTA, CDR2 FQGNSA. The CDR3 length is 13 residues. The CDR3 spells CASSARVLASQYF. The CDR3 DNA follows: TGTGCCAGCAGCGCACGCGTCCTAGCTTCGCAGTATTTT.

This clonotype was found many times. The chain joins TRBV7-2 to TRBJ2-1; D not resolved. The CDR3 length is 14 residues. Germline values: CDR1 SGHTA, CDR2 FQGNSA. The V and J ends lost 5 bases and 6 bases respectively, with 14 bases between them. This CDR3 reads CASSLTPGANEQFF. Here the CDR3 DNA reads TGTGCCAGCAGCCTCACGCCCGGAGCCAATGAGCAGTTCTTC.

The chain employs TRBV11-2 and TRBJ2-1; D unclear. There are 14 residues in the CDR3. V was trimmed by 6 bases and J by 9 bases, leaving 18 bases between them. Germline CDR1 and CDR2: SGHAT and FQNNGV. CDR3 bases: TGTGCCAGCAGTCCGACCGGACCGGGCGGTGAGCAGTTCTTC. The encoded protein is CASSPTGPGGEQFF.

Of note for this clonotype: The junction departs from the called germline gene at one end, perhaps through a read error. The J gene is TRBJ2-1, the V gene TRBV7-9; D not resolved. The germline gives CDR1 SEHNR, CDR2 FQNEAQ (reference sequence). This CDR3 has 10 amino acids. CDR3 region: CASSLYLLVF. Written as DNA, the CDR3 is TGTGCCAGCAGCTTATATCTTCTGGTCTTC.

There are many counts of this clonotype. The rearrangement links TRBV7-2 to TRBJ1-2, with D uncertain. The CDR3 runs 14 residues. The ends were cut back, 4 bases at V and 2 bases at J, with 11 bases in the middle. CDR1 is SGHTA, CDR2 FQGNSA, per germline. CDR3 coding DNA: TGTGCCAGCAGCTCCGGGTCCGCGAACTATGGCTACACCTTC. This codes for CASSSGSANYGYTF.

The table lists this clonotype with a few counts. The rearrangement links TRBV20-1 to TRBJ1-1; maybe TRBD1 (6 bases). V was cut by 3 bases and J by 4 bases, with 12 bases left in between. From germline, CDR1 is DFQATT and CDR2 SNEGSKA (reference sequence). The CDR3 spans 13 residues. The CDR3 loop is CSASLPGATEAFF. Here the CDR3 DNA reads TGCAGTGCTAGTTTGCCGGGGGCCACTGAAGCTTTCTTT.

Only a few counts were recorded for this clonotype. The CDR3 spells CAISEGIWEQYF. The CDR3 nucleotides are TGTGCCATCAGTGAAGGCATATGGGAGCAGTACTTC. The chain has TRBV10-3 and TRBJ2-7; D is undetermined. The length of the CDR3 is 12 residues. V was trimmed by 3 bases and J by 7 bases, leaving 10 bases between them. Germline CDR1 reads ENHRY; CDR2 reads SYGVKD.

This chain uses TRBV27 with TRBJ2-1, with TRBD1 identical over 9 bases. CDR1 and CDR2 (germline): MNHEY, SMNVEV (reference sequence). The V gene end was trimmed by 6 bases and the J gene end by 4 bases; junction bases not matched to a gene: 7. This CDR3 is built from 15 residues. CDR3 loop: CASRGQGPLYNEQFF. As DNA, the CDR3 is TGTGCCAGCAGGGGACAGGGCCCCCTGTACAATGAGCAGTTCTTC.

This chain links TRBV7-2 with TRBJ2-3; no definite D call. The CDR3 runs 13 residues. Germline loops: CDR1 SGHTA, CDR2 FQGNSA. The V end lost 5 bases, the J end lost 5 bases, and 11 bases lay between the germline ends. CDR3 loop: CASSLSPGDTQYF. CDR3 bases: TGTGCCAGCAGCCTCTCACCCGGAGATACGCAGTATTTT.

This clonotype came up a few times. For the CDR3, the DNA is TGTGCCAGCAGTTTGAGCCTAGCGACGAACACCGGGGAGCTGTTTTTT. Translating gives CASSLSLATNTGELFF. The V call is TRBV12-3 or TRBV12-4, the J call TRBJ2-2, with D possibly TRBD2 on 6 matching bases. This CDR3 has 16 amino acids. V was pared by 3 bases and J by 0 bases, with 11 bases between.

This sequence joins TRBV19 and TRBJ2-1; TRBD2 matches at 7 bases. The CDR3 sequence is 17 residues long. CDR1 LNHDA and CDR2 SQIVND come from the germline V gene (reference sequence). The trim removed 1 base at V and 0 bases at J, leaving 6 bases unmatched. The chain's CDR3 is CASSIGRAGNSYNEQFF. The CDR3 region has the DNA TGTGCCAGTAGTATAGGACGAGCGGGGAACTCCTACAATGAGCAGTTCTTC.

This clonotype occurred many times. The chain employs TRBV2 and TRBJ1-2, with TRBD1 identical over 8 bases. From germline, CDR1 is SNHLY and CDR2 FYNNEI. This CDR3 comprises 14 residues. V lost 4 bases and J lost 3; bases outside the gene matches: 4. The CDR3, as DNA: TGTGCCAGCAGTGCTCAGGGGGCCCACTATGGCTACACCTTC. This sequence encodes CASSAQGAHYGYTF.

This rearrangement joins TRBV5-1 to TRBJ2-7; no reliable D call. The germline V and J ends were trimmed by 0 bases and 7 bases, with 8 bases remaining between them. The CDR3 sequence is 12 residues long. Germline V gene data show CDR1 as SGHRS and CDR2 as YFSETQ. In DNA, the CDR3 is TGCGCCAGCAGCTTGGGCCGGGCAGAGCAGTACTTC. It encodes CASSLGRAEQYF. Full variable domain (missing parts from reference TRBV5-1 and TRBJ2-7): KAGVTQTPRYLIKTRGQQVTLSCSPISGHRSVSWYQQTPGQGLQFLFEYFSETQRNKGNFPGRFSGRQFSNSRSEMNVSTLELGDSALYLCASSLGRAEQYFGPGTRLTVT.

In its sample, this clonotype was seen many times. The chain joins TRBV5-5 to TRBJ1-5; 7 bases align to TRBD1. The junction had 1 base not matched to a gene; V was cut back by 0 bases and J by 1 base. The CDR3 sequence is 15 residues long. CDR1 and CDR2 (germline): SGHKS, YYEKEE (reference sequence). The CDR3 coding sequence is TGTGCCAGCAGCTTGGAGGGGGCGAGCAATCAGCCCCAGCATTTT. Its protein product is CASSLEGASNQPQHF.

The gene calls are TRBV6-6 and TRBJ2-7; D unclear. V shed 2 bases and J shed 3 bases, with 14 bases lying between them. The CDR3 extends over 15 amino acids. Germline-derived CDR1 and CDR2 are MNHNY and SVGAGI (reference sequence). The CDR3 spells CASSYAVQWVYEQYF. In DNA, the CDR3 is TGTGCCAGCAGTTACGCCGTTCAGTGGGTCTACGAGCAGTACTTC.

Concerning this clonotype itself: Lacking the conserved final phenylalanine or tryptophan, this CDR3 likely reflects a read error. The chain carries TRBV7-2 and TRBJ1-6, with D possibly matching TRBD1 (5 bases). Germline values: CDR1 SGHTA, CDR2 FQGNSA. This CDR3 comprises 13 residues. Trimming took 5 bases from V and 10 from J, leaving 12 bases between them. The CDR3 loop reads CASSMTDRSPLHS. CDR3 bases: TGTGCCAGCAGCATGACAGATCGATCACCCCTCCACTCG.

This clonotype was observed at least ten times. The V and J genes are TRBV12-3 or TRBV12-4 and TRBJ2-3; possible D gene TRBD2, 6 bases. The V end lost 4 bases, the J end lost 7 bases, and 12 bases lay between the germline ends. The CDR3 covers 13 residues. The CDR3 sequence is CASSSQAGNTQYF. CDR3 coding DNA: TGTGCCAGCAGTTCCCAAGCGGGTAATACGCAGTATTTT.

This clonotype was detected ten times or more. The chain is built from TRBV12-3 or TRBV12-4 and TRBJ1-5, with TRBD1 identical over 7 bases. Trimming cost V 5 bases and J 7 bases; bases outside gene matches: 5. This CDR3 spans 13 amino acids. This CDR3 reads CASSPLQGQPQHF. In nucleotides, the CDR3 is TGTGCCAGCAGTCCATTACAGGGGCAGCCCCAGCATTTT.

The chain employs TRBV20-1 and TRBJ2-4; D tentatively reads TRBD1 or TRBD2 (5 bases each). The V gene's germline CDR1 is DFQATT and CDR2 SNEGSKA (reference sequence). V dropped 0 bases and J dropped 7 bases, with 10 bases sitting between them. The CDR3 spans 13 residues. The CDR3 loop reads CSARDPGPNIQYF. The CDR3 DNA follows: TGCAGTGCTAGAGATCCGGGACCGAACATTCAGTACTTC.

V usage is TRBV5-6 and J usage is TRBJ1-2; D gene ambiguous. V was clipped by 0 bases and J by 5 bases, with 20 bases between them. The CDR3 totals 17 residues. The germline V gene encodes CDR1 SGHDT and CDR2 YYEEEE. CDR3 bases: TGTGCCAGCAGCTTGGACCGTTTAGGAGCCACCTATTATGGCTACACCTTC. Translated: CASSLDRLGATYYGYTF.

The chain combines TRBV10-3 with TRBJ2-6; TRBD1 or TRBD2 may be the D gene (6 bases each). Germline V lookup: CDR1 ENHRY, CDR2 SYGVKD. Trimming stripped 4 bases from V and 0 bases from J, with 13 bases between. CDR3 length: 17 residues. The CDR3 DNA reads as TGTGCCATCAGTGCCGGGGGACAACACTCTGGGGCCAACGTCCTGACTTTC. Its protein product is CAISAGGQHSGANVLTF.

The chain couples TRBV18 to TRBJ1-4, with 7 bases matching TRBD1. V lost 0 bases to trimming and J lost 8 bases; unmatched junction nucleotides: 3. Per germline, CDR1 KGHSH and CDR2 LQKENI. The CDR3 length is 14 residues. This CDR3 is CASSPPSRGEKLFF. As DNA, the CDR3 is TGTGCCAGCTCACCACCGTCCAGGGGGGAAAAACTGTTTTTT. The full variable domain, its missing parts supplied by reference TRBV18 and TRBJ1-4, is NAGVMQNPRHLVRRRGQEARLRCSPMKGHSHVYWYRQLPEEGLKFMVYLQKENIIDESGMPKERFSAEFPKEGPSILRIQQVVRGDSAAYFCASSPPSRGEKLFFGSGTQLSVL.

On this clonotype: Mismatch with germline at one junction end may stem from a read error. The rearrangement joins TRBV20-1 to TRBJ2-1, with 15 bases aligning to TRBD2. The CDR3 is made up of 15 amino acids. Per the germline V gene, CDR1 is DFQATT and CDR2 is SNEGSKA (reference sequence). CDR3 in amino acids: CSARVGTSGRFEPFF. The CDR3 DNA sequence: TGCAGTGCTAGAGTCGGGACTAGCGGGAGGTTTGAGCCGTTCTTC.

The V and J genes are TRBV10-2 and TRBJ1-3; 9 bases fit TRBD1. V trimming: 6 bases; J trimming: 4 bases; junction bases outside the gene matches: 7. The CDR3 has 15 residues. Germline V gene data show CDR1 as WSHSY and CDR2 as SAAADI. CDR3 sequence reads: CASSAGTGRGNTIYF. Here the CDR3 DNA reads TGCGCCAGCAGCGCTGGGACAGGGAGAGGAAACACCATATATTTT.

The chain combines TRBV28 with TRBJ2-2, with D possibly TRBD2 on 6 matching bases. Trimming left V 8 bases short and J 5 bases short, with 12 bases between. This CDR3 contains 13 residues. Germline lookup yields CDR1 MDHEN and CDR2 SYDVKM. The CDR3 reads CASRGTVTGELFF. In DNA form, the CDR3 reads TGTGCCAGCCGGGGGACGGTAACCGGGGAGCTGTTTTTT. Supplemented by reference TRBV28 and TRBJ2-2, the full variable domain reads DVKVTQSSRYLVKRTGEKVFLECVQDMDHENMFWYRQDPGLGLRLIYFSYDVKMKEKGDIPEGYSVSREKKERFSLILESASTNQTSMYLCASRGTVTGELFFGEGSRLTVL.

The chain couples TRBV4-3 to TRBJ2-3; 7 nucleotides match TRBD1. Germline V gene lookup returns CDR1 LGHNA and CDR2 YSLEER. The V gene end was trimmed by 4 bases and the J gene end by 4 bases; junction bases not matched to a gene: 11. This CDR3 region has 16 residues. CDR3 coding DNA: TGCGCCAGCAGCCTTAGACAGGGAAGTAAGTCAGATACGCAGTATTTT. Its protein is CASSLRQGSKSDTQYF.

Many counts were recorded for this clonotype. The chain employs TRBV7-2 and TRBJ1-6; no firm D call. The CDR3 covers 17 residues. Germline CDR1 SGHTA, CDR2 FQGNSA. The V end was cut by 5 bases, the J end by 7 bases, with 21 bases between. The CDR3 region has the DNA TGTGCCAGCAGCCGAACCGACCTCCCGAGTGTGAATTCACCCCTCCACTTT. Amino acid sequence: CASSRTDLPSVNSPLHF. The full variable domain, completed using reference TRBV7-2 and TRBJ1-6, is GAGVSQSPSNKVTEKGKDVELRCDPISGHTALYWYRQSLGQGLEFLIYFQGNSAPDKSGLPSDRFSAERTGGSVSTLTIQRTQQEDSAVYLCASSRTDLPSVNSPLHFGNGTRLTVT.